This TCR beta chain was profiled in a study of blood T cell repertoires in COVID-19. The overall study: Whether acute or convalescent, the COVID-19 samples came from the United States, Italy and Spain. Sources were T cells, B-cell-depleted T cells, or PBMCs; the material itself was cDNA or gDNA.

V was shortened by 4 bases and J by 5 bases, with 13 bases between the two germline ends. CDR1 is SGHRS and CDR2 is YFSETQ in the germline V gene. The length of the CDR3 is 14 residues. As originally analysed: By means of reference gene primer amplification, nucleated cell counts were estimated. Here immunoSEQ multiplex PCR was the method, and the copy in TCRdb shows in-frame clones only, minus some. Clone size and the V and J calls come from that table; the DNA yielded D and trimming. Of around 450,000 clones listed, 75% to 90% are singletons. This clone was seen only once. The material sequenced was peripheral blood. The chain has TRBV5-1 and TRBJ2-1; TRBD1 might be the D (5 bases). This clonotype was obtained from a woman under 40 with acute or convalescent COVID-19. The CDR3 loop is CASSPTAGNNEQFF. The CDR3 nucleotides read TGCGCCAGCAGCCCGACAGCAGGGAACAATGAGCAGTTCTTC.